This TCR beta chain came from a study of control samples from healthy donors and cancer patients. V shed 7 bases and J shed 1 base, with 8 bases lying between them. The germline V gene encodes CDR1 MNHEY and CDR2 SVGAGI. CDR3 length: 12 residues. Generated by immunoSEQ multiplex PCR, the TCRdb table keeps only in-frame clones and is missing some. The sample holds about 120,000 clones, around 90% seen once. The chain employs TRBV6-5 and TRBJ2-7, with D possibly matching TRBD2 (6 bases). The sequencing input was blood. The origin of this receptor is a woman in her seventies in good health. The CDR3 here is CASTGRSYEQYF. The CDR3, as DNA: TGTGCCAGCACCGGGAGATCCTACGAGCAGTACTTC.